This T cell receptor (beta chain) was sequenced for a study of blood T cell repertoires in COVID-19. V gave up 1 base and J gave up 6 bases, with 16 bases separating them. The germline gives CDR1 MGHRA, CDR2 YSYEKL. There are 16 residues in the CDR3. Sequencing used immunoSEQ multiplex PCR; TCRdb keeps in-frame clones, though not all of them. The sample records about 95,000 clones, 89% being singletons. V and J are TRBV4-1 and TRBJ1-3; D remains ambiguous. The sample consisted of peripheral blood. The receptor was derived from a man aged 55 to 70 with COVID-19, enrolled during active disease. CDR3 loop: CASSQGRLPWANTIYF. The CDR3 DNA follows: TGCGCCAGCAGCCAAGGAAGGCTACCCTGGGCAAACACCATATATTTT.